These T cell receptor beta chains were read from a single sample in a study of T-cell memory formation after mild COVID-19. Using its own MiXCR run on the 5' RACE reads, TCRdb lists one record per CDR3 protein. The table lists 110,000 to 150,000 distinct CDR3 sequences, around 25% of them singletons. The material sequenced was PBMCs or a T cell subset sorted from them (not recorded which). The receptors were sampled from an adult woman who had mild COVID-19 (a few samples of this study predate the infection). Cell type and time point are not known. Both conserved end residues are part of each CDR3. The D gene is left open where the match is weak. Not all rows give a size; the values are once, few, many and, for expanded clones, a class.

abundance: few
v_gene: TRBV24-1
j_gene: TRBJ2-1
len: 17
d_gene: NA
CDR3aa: CATSGGFLDTYYNEQFF
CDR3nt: TGTGCCACCAGTGGGGGATTTTTGGACACCTACTACAATGAGCAGTTCTTC

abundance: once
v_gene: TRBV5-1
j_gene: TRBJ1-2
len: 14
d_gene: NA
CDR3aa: CASSLVVGDYGYTF
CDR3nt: TGCGCCAGCAGCTTGGTTGTGGGTGACTATGGCTACACCTTC

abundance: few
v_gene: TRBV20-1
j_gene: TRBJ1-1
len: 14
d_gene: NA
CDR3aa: CSAREGLLNTEAFF
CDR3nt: TGCAGTGCTAGGGAGGGGCTCCTGAACACTGAAGCTTTCTTT

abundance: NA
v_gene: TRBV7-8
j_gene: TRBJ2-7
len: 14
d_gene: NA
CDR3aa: CASSLVGDTYEQYF
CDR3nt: TGTGCCAGCAGCTTAGTAGGGGACACGTACGAGCAGTACTTC

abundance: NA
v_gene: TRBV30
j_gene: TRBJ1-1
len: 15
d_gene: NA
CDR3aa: CAWSYDIGPGTEAFF
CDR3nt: TGTGCCTGGAGTTATGATATCGGTCCGGGAACTGAAGCTTTCTTT

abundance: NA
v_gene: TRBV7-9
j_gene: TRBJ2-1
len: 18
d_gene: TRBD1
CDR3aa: CASSLLPIGTGANNEQFF
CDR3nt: TGTGCCAGCAGCTTACTCCCCATTGGGACAGGGGCTAACAATGAGCAGTTCTTC

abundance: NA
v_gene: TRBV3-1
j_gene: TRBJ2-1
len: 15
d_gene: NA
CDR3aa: CASSSTPALYNEQFF
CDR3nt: TGTGCCAGCAGCTCCACCCCAGCGCTGTACAATGAGCAGTTCTTC

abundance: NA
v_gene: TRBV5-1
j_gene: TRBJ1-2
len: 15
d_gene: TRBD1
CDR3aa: CASRPLGTAPYGYTF
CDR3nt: TGCGCCAGCAGACCCCTCGGGACAGCTCCTTATGGCTACACCTTC

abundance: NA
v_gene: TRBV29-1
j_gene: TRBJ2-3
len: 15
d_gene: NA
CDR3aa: CSTYSGASGKDTQYF
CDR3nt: TGCAGCACATACTCGGGGGCTAGCGGCAAAGATACGCAGTATTTT

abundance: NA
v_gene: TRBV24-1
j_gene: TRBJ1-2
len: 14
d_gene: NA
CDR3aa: CATSDSDGPRGYTF
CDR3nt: TGTGCCACCAGTGACTCGGACGGTCCTCGGGGCTACACCTTC

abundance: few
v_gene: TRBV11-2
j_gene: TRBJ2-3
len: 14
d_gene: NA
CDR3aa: CASSGGYGSSAQYF
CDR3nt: TGTGCCAGCAGCGGGGGGTACGGGAGTAGTGCGCAGTATTTT

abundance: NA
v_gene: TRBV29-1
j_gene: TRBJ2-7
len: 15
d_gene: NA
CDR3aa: CSVEVSSRSSYEQYF
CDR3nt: TGCAGCGTGGAGGTCTCTAGCAGAAGCTCCTACGAGCAGTACTTC

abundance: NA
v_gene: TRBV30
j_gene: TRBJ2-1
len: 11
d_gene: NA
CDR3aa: CAWSVQVEQFF
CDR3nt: TGTGCCTGGAGTGTACAAGTTGAGCAGTTCTTC

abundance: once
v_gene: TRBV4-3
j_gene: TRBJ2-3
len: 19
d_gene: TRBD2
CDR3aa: CASSQDGLAGGRSTDTQYF
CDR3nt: TGCGCCAGCAGCCAAGATGGGCTAGCGGGAGGGCGCTCCACAGATACGCAGTATTTT

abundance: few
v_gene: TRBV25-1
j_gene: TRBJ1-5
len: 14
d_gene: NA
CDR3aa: CASSEQGSNQPQHF
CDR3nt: TGTGCCAGCAGTGAACAGGGGAGCAATCAGCCCCAGCATTTT

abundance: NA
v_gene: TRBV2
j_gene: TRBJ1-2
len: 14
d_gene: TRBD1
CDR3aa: CASIEQGADYGYTF
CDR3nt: TGTGCCAGCATTGAACAGGGGGCTGACTATGGCTACACCTTC

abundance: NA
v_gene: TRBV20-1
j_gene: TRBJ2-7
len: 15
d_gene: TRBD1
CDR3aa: CSARPQGSWVYEQYF
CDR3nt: TGCAGTGCTAGGCCACAGGGGTCCTGGGTCTACGAGCAGTACTTC

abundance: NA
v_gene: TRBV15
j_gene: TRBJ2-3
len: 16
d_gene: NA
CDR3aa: CATSTRVSGTTDTQYF
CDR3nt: TGTGCCACAAGTACTAGGGTTAGCGGCACCACAGATACGCAGTATTTT

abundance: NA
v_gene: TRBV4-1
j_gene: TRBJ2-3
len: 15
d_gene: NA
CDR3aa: CASSRTVGGSDTQYF
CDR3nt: TGCGCCAGCAGCAGGACGGTAGGGGGTTCAGATACGCAGTATTTT

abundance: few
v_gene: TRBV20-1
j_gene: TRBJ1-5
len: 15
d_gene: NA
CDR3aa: CSARPDRSLNQPQHF
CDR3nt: TGCAGTGCCCGCCCCGACAGGTCCCTCAATCAGCCCCAGCATTTT

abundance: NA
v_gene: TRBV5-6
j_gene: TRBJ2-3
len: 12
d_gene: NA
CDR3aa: CASSYNADTQYF
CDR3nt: TGTGCCAGCAGCTATAACGCGGATACGCAGTATTTT

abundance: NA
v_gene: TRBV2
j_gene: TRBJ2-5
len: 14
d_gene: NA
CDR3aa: CASRETRRQETQYF
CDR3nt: TGTGCCAGCAGAGAGACTAGGCGGCAAGAGACCCAGTACTTC

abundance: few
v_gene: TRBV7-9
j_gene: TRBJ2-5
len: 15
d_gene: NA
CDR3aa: CASSLAIAYQETQYF
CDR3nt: TGTGCCAGCAGCTTAGCCATTGCGTACCAAGAGACCCAGTACTTC

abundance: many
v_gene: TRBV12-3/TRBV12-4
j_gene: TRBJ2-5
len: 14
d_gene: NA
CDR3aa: CASSLVAGGETQYF
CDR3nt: TGTGCCAGCAGTTTAGTGGCAGGGGGGGAGACCCAGTACTTC

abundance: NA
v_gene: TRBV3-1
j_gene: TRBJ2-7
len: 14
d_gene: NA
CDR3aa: CASSQVSGSYEQYF
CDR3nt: TGTGCCAGCAGCCAAGTATCTGGTTCTTACGAGCAGTACTTC

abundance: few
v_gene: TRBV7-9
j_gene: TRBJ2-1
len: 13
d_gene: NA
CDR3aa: CASSPSLFEEQFF
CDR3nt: TGTGCCAGCAGCCCCTCCCTCTTCGAGGAGCAGTTCTTC

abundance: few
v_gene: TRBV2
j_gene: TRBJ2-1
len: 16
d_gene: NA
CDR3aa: CASRGPGTFGSNEQFF
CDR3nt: TGTGCCAGCAGAGGGCCCGGGACCTTTGGAAGCAATGAGCAGTTCTTC

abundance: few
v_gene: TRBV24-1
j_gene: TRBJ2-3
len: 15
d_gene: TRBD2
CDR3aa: CATSDLERETDTQYF
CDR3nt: TGTGCCACCAGTGATTTGGAGCGGGAGACAGATACGCAGTATTTT

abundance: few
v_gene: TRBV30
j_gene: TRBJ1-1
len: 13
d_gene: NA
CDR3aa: CAWSYGGWTEAFF
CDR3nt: TGTGCCTGGAGTTACGGGGGTTGGACTGAAGCTTTCTTT

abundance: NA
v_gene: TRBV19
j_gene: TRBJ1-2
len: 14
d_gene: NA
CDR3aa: CASSIQHSNYGYTF
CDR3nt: TGTGCCAGTAGTATACAGCACAGTAACTATGGCTACACCTTC

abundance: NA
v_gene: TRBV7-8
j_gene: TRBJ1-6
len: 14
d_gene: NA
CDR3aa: CASSHGQTYSPLHF
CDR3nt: TGTGCCAGCAGCCACGGACAGACTTATTCACCCCTCCACTTT

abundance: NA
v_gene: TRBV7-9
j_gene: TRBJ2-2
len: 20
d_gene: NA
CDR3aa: CASSFPDYLMEVGHSGELFF
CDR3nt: TGTGCCAGCAGCTTTCCGGATTATCTTATGGAGGTTGGTCATTCCGGGGAGCTGTTTTTT

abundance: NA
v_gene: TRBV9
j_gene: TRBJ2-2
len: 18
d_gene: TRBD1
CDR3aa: CASSVDDAGTGGTGELFF
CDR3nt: TGTGCCAGCAGCGTAGATGACGCCGGGACAGGGGGCACCGGGGAGCTGTTTTTT

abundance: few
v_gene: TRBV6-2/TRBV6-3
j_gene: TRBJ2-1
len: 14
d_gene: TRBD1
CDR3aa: CASSYRGQLNEQFF
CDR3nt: TGTGCCAGCAGTTACAGGGGACAGCTCAATGAGCAGTTCTTC

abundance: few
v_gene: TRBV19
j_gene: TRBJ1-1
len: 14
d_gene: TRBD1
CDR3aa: CASSTYRGNTEAFF
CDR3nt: TGTGCCAGTTCGACTTACAGGGGGAACACTGAAGCTTTCTTT

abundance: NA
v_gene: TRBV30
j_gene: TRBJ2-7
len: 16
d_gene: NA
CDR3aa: CAWSLYSLAWGAEQYF
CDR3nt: TGTGCCTGGAGTCTCTATAGTCTCGCGTGGGGGGCCGAGCAGTACTTC

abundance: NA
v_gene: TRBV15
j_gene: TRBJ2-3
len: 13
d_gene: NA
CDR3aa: CATREKGSDTQYF
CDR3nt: TGTGCCACCAGGGAAAAGGGTTCGGATACGCAGTATTTT

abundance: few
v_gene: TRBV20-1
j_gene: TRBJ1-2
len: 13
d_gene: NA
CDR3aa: CSPRGERGYGYTF
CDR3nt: TGCAGTCCTCGAGGGGAGAGGGGCTATGGCTACACCTTC

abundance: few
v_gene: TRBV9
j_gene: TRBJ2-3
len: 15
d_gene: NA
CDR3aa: CASSVGGISTDTQYF
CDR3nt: TGTGCCAGCAGCGTAGGCGGCATCTCCACAGATACGCAGTATTTT

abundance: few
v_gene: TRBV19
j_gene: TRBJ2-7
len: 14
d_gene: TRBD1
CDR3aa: CASSIIGGDYEQYF
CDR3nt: TGTGCCAGTAGTATAATAGGGGGCGACTACGAGCAGTACTTC

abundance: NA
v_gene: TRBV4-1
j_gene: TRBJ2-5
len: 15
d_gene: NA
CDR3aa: CASSQSPGAKETQYF
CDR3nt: TGCGCCAGCAGCCAATCTCCGGGGGCCAAAGAGACCCAGTACTTC

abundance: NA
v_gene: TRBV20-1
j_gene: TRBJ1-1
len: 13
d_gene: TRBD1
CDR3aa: CSARGQGHTEAFF
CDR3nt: TGCAGTGCTAGGGGACAGGGGCACACTGAAGCTTTCTTT

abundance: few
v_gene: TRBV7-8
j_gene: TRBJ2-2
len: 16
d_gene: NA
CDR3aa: CASSLDGPEISGELFF
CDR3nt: TGTGCCAGCAGCTTAGATGGCCCCGAGATCTCCGGGGAGCTGTTTTTT

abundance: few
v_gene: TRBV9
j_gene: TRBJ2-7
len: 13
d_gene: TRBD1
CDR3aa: CASSDGTGYEQYF
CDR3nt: TGTGCCAGCAGCGATGGGACAGGCTACGAGCAGTACTTC

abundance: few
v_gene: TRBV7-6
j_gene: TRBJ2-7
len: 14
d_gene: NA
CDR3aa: CASSFGDGPYEQYF
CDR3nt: TGTGCCAGCAGCTTCGGGGACGGACCCTACGAGCAGTACTTC

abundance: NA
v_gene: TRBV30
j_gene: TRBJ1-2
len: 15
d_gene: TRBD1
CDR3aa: CAWFSRDSSPYGYTF
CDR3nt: TGTGCCTGGTTTTCCAGGGACAGTTCTCCATATGGCTACACCTTC

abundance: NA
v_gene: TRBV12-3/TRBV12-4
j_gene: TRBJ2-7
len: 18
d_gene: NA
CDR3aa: CASSFTTLRGGSAYEQYF
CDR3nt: TGTGCCAGCAGTTTCACGACCCTTAGAGGGGGTTCAGCCTACGAGCAGTACTTC

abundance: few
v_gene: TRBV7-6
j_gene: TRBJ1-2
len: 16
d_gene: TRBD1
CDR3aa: CASSLSDREGNYGYTF
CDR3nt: TGTGCCAGCAGCTTATCCGACAGGGAGGGGAACTATGGCTACACCTTC

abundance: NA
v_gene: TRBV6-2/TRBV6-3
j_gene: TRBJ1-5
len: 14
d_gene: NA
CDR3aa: CASSGQYSNQPQHF
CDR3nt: TGTGCCAGCAGCGGACAGTATAGCAATCAGCCCCAGCATTTT

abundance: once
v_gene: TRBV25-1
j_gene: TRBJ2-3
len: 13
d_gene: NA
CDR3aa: CASSEARADTQYF
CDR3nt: TGTGCCAGCAGTGAGGCAAGGGCAGATACGCAGTATTTT